Detailed here is one TCR beta chain. The germline V gene encodes CDR1 SGHRS and CDR2 YFSETQ. This CDR3 has 13 residues. The ends were cut back, 0 bases at V and 3 bases at J, with 4 bases in the middle. The data were produced by immunoSEQ multiplex PCR, yet TCRdb's version contains in-frame clones alone and is incomplete. The sample carries some 30,000 clones, around 89% recorded once. This sample was included in a study of T cell changes during pregnancy in multiple sclerosis. The sequences come from CD8+ T cells from peripheral blood mononuclear cells, collected after pregnancy. This TCR derives from a female donor with multiple sclerosis, enrolled in a pregnancy study. The chain uses TRBV5-1 and TRBJ1-5; D is uncertain. CDR3 bases: TGCGCCAGCAGCTTGGGAGCCAATCAGCCCCAGCATTTT. It is translated as CASSLGANQPQHF.